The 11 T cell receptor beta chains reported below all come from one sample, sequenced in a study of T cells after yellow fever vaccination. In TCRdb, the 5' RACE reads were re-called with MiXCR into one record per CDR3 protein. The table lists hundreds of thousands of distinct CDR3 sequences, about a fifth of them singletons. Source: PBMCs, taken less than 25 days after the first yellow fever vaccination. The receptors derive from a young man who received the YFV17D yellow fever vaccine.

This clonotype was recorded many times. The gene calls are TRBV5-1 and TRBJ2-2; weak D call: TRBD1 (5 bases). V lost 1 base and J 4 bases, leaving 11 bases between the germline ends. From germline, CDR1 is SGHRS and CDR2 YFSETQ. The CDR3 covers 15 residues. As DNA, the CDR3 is TGCGCCAGCAGCTTGTACCAGGGTCCCACCGGGGAGCTGTTTTTT. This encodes CASSLYQGPTGELFF.

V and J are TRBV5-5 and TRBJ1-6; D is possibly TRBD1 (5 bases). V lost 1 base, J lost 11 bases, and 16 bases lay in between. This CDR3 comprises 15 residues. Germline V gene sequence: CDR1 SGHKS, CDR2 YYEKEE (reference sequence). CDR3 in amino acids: CASSLTGGTPAPLHF. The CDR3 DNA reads TGTGCCAGCAGCTTGACAGGCGGGACCCCAGCACCCCTCCACTTT.

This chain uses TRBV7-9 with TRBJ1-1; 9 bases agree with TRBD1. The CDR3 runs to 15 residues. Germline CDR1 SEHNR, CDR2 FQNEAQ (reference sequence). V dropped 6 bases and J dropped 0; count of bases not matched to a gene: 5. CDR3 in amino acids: CASSGTGLMNTEAFF. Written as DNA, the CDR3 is TGTGCCAGCAGTGGGACAGGGCTTATGAACACTGAAGCTTTCTTT.

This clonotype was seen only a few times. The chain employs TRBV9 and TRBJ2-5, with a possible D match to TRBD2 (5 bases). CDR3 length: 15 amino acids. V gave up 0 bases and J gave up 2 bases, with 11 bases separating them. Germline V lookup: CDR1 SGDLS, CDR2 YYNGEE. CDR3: CASSVAPDWQETQYF. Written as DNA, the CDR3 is TGTGCCAGCAGCGTAGCCCCGGACTGGCAAGAGACCCAGTACTTC.

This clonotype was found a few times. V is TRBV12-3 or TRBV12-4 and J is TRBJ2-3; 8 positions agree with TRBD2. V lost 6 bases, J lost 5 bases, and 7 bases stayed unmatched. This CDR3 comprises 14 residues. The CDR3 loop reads CASSAGAGGDTQYF. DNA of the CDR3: TGTGCCAGCAGCGCGGGGGCGGGAGGAGATACGCAGTATTTT.

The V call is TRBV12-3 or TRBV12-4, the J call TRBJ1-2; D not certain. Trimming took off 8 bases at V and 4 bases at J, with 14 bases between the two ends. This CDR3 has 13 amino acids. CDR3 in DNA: TGTGCCAGCCACCAGCCAAAGCCCTATGGCTACACCTTC. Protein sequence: CASHQPKPYGYTF.

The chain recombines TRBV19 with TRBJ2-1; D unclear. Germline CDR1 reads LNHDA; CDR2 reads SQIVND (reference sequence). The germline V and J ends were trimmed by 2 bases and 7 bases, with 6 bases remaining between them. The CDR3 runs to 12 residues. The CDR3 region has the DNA TGTGCCAGTAGTATAAGCAGAAATGAGCAGTTCTTC. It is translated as CASSISRNEQFF.

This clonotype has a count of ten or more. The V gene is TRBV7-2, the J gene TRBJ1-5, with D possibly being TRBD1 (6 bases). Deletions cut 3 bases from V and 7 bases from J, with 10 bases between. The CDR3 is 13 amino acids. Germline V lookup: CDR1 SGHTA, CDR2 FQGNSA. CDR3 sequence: CASSFGGAQPQHF. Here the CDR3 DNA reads TGTGCCAGCAGCTTTGGGGGCGCGCAGCCCCAGCATTTT.

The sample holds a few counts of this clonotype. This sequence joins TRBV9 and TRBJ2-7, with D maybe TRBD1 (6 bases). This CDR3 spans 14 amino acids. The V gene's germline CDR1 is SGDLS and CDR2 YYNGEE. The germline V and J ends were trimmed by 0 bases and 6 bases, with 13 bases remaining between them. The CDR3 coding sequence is TGTGCCAGCAGCGTAGGCCAGGGGATGGGCGAGCAGTACTTC. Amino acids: CASSVGQGMGEQYF.

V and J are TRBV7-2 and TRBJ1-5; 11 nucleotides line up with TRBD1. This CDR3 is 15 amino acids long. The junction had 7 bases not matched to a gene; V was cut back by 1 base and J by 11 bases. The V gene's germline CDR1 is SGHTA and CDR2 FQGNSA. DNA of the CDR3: TGTGCCAGCAGCTTAGAAGGGACAGGGGGAAGGTCCCAGCATTTT. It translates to CASSLEGTGGRSQHF.

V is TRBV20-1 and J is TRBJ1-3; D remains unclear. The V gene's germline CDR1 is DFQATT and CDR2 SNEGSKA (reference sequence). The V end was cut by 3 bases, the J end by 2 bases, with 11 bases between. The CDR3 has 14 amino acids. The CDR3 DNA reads TGCAGTGCTAGTTCTAGGGTAACTGGAAACACCATATATTTT. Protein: CSASSRVTGNTIYF.